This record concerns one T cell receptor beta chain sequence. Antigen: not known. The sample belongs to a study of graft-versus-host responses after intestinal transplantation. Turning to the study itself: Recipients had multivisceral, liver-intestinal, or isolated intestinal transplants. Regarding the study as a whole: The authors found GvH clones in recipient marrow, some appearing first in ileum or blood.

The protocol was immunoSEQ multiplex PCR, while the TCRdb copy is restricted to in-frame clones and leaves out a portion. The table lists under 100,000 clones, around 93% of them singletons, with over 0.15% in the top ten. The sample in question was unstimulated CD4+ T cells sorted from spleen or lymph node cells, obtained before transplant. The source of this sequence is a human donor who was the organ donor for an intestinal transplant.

The CDR3 nucleotides are TGTGCCAGCTCACTATGGACAGGGGCGGACACTGAAGCTTTCTTT. Translating gives CASSLWTGADTEAFF. The chain recombines TRBV18 with TRBJ1-1; 9 nucleotides line up with TRBD1. Germline V lookup: CDR1 KGHSH, CDR2 LQKENI. This CDR3 region has 15 residues. V lost 4 bases, J lost 3 bases, and 6 bases stayed unmatched.